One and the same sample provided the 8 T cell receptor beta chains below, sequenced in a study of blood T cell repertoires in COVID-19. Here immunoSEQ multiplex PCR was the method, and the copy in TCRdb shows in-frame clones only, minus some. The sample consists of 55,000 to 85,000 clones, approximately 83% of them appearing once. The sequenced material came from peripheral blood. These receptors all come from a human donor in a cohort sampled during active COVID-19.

The chain's CDR3 is CASSPPSGGALGTQYF. Written as DNA, the CDR3 is TGTGCCAGCAGTCCACCTAGCGGGGGGGCCCTGGGTACGCAGTATTTT. V gene TRBV28 combines with J gene TRBJ2-3, with 12 bases that match TRBD2. The CDR3 is 16 residues long. Germline loops: CDR1 MDHEN, CDR2 SYDVKM. V lost 5 bases, J lost 8 bases, and 11 bases stayed unmatched.

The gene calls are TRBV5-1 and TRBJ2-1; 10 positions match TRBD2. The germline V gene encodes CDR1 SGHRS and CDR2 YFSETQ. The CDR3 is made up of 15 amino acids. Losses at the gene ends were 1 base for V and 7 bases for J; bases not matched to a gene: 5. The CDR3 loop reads CASSLTSGEWNEQFF. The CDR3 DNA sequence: TGCGCCAGCAGCTTGACTAGCGGGGAGTGGAATGAGCAGTTCTTC.

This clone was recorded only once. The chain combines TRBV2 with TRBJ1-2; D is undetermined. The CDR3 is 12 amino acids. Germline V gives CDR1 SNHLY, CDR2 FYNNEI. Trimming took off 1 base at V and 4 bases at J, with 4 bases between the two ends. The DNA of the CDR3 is TGTGCCAGCAGTGAAGAGAGCTATGGCTACACCTTC. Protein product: CASSEESYGYTF.

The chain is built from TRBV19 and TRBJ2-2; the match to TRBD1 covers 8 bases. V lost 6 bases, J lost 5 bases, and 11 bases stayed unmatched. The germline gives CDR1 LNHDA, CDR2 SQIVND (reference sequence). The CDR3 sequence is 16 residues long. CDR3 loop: CASRFPRQGRTGELFF. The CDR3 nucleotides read TGTGCCAGTAGATTTCCGAGACAGGGGAGAACCGGGGAGCTGTTTTTT.

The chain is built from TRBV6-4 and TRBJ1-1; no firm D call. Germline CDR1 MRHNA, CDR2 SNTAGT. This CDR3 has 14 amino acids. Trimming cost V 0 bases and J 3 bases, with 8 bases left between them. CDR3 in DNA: TGTGCCAGCAGTGACTCATCAGAAGACACTGAAGCTTTCTTT. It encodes CASSDSSEDTEAFF.

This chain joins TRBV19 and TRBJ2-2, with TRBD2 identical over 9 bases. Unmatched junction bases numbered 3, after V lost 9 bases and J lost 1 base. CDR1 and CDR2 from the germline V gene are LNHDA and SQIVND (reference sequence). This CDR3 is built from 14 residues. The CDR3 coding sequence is TGTGCCAGCACTAGCGGGCTGAACACCGGGGAGCTGTTTTTT. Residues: CASTSGLNTGELFF.

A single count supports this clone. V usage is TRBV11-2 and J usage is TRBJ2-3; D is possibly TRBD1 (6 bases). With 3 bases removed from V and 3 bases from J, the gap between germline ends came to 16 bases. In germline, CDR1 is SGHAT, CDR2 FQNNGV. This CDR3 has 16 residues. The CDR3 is CASSFGRGSITDTQYF. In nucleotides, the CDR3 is TGTGCCAGCAGCTTCGGTAGGGGGTCAATTACAGATACGCAGTATTTT.

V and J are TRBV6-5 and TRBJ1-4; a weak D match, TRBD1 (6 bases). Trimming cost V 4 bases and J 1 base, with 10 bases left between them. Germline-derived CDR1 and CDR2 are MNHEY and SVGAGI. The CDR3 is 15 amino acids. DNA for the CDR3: TGTGCCAGCAGTTTAAGAGGGGGAACTAATGAAAAACTGTTTTTT. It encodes CASSLRGGTNEKLFF.